This T cell receptor beta chain was documented in a study of regulatory T cells in long-lasting Graves disease. The time point: newly diagnosed GD, antithyroid drugs for less than 3 months. Extracted RNA from PBMCs served as the source of the TCR library. Construction of the TCR beta libraries employed iRepertoire HTBI primers in conjunction with Arm-PCR of CDR3 regions. TCRdb used MiXCR to reprocess the multiplex PCR reads, holding one entry per CDR3 protein. Of about 460,000 distinct CDR3 sequences listed, 14% were seen once; the top ten hold over 15%. Trimming left V 5 bases short and J 3 bases short, with 8 bases between. Germline CDR1 is SGHAT and CDR2 is FQNNGV. The CDR3 covers 13 residues. This clonotype was counted at least ten times. In addition, the sample was reused for a study of T cells in Graves' hyperthyroidism and ophthalmopathy. This second study notes: The study left out patients who had uncontrolled infection, other autoimmune disease, pregnancy or lactation. TCR CDR3 regions were first amplified by RT-PCR with HTBI primers.

The receptor was derived from a woman in her forties or fifties with Graves disease. The chain has TRBV11-2 and TRBJ2-1, with D possibly matching TRBD2 (5 bases). The material was peripheral blood mononuclear cells (PBMCs), obtained at new diagnosis, from a patient treated with antithyroid drugs. CDR3 residues: CASSLEDYNEQFF. Here the CDR3 DNA reads TGTGCCAGCAGCCTGGAGGACTACAATGAGCAGTTCTTC.